Listed here are 20 T cell receptor beta chains from one sample, sequenced in a study of T cells after yellow fever vaccination. TCRdb recomputed calls from the 5' RACE reads with MiXCR, one row per CDR3 protein. The sample records roughly 99,000 distinct CDR3 sequences, 5.8% being singletons. Sequenced material: CD8+ T cells sorted from PBMCs, taken 10 days after the yellow fever booster vaccination. Receptors were obtained from a man aged 18 to 29 who received the YFV17D yellow fever vaccine.

Written as DNA, the CDR3 is TGTGCCAGCAGCGTTGCCAGGGGGCGGGATACGCAGTATTTT. Translated, it gives CASSVARGRDTQYF. The chain joins TRBV9 to TRBJ2-3; TRBD1 matches 8 bases. Per the germline V gene, CDR1 is SGDLS and CDR2 is YYNGEE. With V trimmed by 2 bases and J by 6 bases, 5 bases remained unmatched. The CDR3 extends over 14 amino acids.

In its sample, this clonotype was seen a few times. The chain combines TRBV11-3 with TRBJ2-7, with a possible D match to TRBD1 (7 bases). The CDR3 sequence is 19 residues long. Deletions cut 1 base from V and 2 bases from J, with 24 bases between. CDR1 SGHNT and CDR2 YENEEA come from the germline V gene. In nucleotides, the CDR3 is TGTGCCAGCAGCTTAGTTCCCGGTCTGCGGGACAGAATAACCTACGAGCAGTACTTC. Translating gives CASSLVPGLRDRITYEQYF.

Comments on this clonotype: A much larger clone is a single base away; this may be a read error. As DNA, the CDR3 is TGTGCCAGCAGTTTTGCGGCGGTGGGGAGTGCAGATACGCAGTATTTT. It codes for CASSFAAVGSADTQYF. The rearrangement uses TRBV27 and TRBJ2-3; perhaps TRBD2 as D (5 bases). Between the trimmed V and J ends, which lost 3 bases and 4 bases, there was a span of 17 bases. Germline assignment: CDR1 MNHEY and CDR2 SMNVEV (reference sequence). CDR3 size: 16 residues.

This clonotype was observed a handful of times. The DNA of the CDR3 is TGTGCCAGCAGTTCTCGCGGGTGGGAAGAGACCCAGTACTTC. Its translation: CASSSRGWEETQYF. The chain has TRBV28 and TRBJ2-5; maybe TRBD2 (5 bases). Trimming took 4 bases from V and 3 from J, leaving 12 bases between them. This CDR3 region has 14 residues. Germline loops: CDR1 MDHEN, CDR2 SYDVKM.

This clonotype has only a few counts. The chain recombines TRBV4-3 with TRBJ1-5, with 8 bases aligning to TRBD1. Losses at the gene ends were 2 bases for V and 7 bases for J; bases not matched to a gene: 4. The CDR3 sequence is 14 residues long. Germline CDR1 is LGHNA and CDR2 is YSLEER. The CDR3 bases are TGCGCCAGCAGCCAAAGACAGGGGAGCCAGCCCCAGCATTTT. Its translation: CASSQRQGSQPQHF.

In its sample, this clonotype was seen a few times. The chain links TRBV6-5 to TRBJ2-7; no reliable D call. Per germline, CDR1 MNHEY and CDR2 SVGAGI. This CDR3 is 16 amino acids long. V was shortened by 3 bases and J by 3 bases, with 18 bases between the two germline ends. CDR3 loop: CASSYGHFNPYYEQYF. The CDR3 nucleotides are TGTGCCAGCAGTTATGGCCACTTTAACCCATACTACGAGCAGTACTTC.

This clonotype has more than one count but fewer than ten. CDR3 region: CASSPPWGLVEDTQYF. The CDR3 DNA is TGTGCCAGCAGCCCGCCCTGGGGACTAGTGGAAGATACGCAGTATTTT. V usage is TRBV7-9 and J usage is TRBJ2-3; 8 nucleotides line up with TRBD2. The CDR3 has 16 residues. The germline V gene encodes CDR1 SEHNR and CDR2 FQNEAQ (reference sequence). The trim removed 5 bases at V and 5 bases at J, leaving 12 bases unmatched.

The chain is built from TRBV10-2 and TRBJ2-7; 10 nucleotides line up with TRBD1. Per germline, CDR1 WSHSY and CDR2 SAAADI. V lost 2 bases, J lost 4 bases, and 8 bases stayed unmatched. CDR3 length equals 16 residues. The CDR3, as DNA: TGCGCCAGCAGTGAGCTTCCGGGACAGGGGATTTACGAGCAGTACTTC. Its protein product is CASSELPGQGIYEQYF.

In this sample, this clonotype turned up a few times. This chain joins TRBV7-3 and TRBJ1-1; possibly TRBD1 for D (6 bases). This CDR3 contains 15 residues. Germline V lookup: CDR1 SGHTA, CDR2 FQGTGA. The V gene lost 3 bases and the J gene lost 3 bases, with 14 bases spanning the gap. The CDR3 loop reads CASSFYLGGDTEAFF. Written as DNA, the CDR3 is TGTGCCAGCAGCTTCTACTTAGGGGGAGACACTGAAGCTTTCTTT.

This clonotype was detected only a few times. V usage is TRBV7-6 and J usage is TRBJ2-5; D is possibly TRBD2 (5 bases). The CDR3 is made up of 14 amino acids. The V end was cut by 5 bases, the J end by 5 bases, with 15 bases between. The germline V gene has CDR1 SGHVS and CDR2 FNYEAQ. The CDR3 loop is CASSPSPGGETQYF. CDR3 coding DNA: TGTGCCAGCAGCCCCAGTCCCGGCGGGGAGACCCAGTACTTC. Combining the CDR3 with reference TRBV7-6 and TRBJ2-5 gives the whole variable domain GAGVSQSPRYKVTKRGQDVALRCDPISGHVSLYWYRQALGQGPEFLTYFNYEAQQDKSGLPNDRFSAERPEGSISTLTIQRTEQRDSAMYRCASSPSPGGETQYFGPGTRLLVL.

The chain uses TRBV3-1 and TRBJ2-1; 16 bases map to TRBD2. Germline V gene data show CDR1 as LGHDT and CDR2 as YNNKEL (reference sequence). J gave up 10 bases and V 4 bases, and 4 bases lay outside the gene matches. This CDR3 comprises 15 residues. In DNA form, the CDR3 reads TGTGCCAGCAGCCGGGGACTAGCGGGGGGGATAGAGCAGTTCTTC. This translates into CASSRGLAGGIEQFF.

In its sample, this clonotype was seen a few times. The rearrangement joins TRBV5-1 to TRBJ2-5; D remains unclear. This CDR3 has 16 residues. Germline loops: CDR1 SGHRS, CDR2 YFSETQ. The ends were cut back, 0 bases at V and 6 bases at J, with 18 bases in the middle. CDR3 sequence: CASSLVRTPTPKTQYF. CDR3 nucleotides: TGCGCCAGCAGCTTGGTCCGGACCCCCACCCCCAAGACCCAGTACTTC.

This clonotype was counted ten times or more. The chain employs TRBV6-5 and TRBJ2-3; a weak D match, TRBD2 (5 bases). From germline, CDR1 is MNHEY and CDR2 SVGAGI. This CDR3 comprises 14 residues. V was trimmed by 6 bases and J by 0 bases, leaving 10 bases between them. CDR3 amino acids: CASRAVASTDTQYF. Written as DNA, the CDR3 is TGTGCCAGCAGAGCGGTTGCTAGCACAGATACGCAGTATTTT.

This clonotype was seen only a few times. The rearrangement joins TRBV5-6 to TRBJ1-2; D is unclear. Germline CDR1 is SGHDT and CDR2 is YYEEEE. Trimming shortened V by 2 bases and J by 8 bases, and 13 bases separated the two germline ends. The CDR3 runs 13 residues. The CDR3 DNA follows: TGTGCCAGCAGCTTTTCGGACCTCGGCGGCTACACCTTC. This sequence encodes CASSFSDLGGYTF.

J is TRBJ2-7 and V is TRBV5-1; 10 nucleotides line up with TRBD2. In germline, CDR1 is SGHRS, CDR2 YFSETQ. The CDR3 consists of 15 residues. The junction had 9 bases not matched to a gene; V was cut back by 4 bases and J by 5 bases. The CDR3 DNA is TGCGCCAGCAGCCCCACAGCGGGGGGGCTCGACGAGCAGTACTTC. Protein: CASSPTAGGLDEQYF.

This clonotype came up many times. The chain has TRBV5-1 and TRBJ2-3; TRBD1 matches at 8 bases. After removal of 3 bases from V and 4 bases from J, the junction contained 4 bases not matched to a gene. CDR3 size: 14 residues. CDR1 is SGHRS, CDR2 YFSETQ, per germline. CDR3 protein: CASSSAGGADTQYF. DNA for the CDR3: TGCGCCAGCAGCTCGGCAGGGGGCGCAGATACGCAGTATTTT.

This clonotype was recorded a few times. J is TRBJ2-3 and V is TRBV12-3 or TRBV12-4; 12 bases align to TRBD2. V shed 5 bases, J shed 6 bases, and the junction held 9 bases outside the gene matches. This CDR3 contains 16 residues. CDR3 bases: TGTGCCAGCAGTACCCGACTAGCGGGGGTAGTGGATACGCAGTATTTT. Encoded protein: CASSTRLAGVVDTQYF.

This clonotype appeared a few times. This chain links TRBV7-8 with TRBJ1-2; the D gene is possibly TRBD1 (5 bases). V lost 2 bases to trimming and J lost 5 bases, with 15 bases between them. This CDR3 spans 15 amino acids. From germline, CDR1 is SGHVS and CDR2 FQNEAQ. The CDR3 sequence: CASSLRMREGYGYTF. DNA for the CDR3: TGTGCCAGCAGCTTAAGAATGAGGGAGGGGTATGGCTACACCTTC.

This clonotype was recorded at least ten times. The chain combines TRBV6-5 with TRBJ2-1, with D hard to call. This CDR3 contains 16 residues. Germline V gives CDR1 MNHEY, CDR2 SVGAGI. The ends were cut back, 6 bases at V and 0 bases at J, with 15 bases in the middle. The CDR3 sequence is CASSPERLSSYNEQFF. The CDR3 DNA follows: TGTGCCAGCAGCCCCGAGCGCCTCAGCTCCTACAATGAGCAGTTCTTC.

This clonotype was observed at least ten times. This chain uses TRBV7-9 with TRBJ2-2; D possibly corresponds to TRBD1 (5 bases). This CDR3 region has 13 residues. V lost 5 bases, J lost 3 bases, and 7 bases lay in between. Germline lookup yields CDR1 SEHNR and CDR2 FQNEAQ (reference sequence). The CDR3 is CASSLQDTGELFF. The CDR3, as DNA: TGTGCCAGCAGCCTACAGGACACCGGGGAGCTGTTTTTT.